This TCR beta chain was sequenced during a study of blood T cell repertoires in COVID-19. At the level of the study: The cDNA or gDNA used as material had been derived from T cells, B-cell-depleted T cells, or PBMCs.

Germline V gives CDR1 SGHTA, CDR2 FQGNSA. CDR3 length: 15 amino acids. Trimming removed 5 bases from V and 0 bases from J, with 13 bases in between. As processed by the authors: Estimation of nucleated cell counts was performed using reference gene primer amplification. Produced via immunoSEQ multiplex PCR; TCRdb's table is partial and in-frame only. V, J and clone size are taken as reported in that table, and D and trimming were inferred from the DNA itself. The repertoire holds some 45,000 clones, with over 70% as singletons. The sequenced material came from peripheral blood. The sequence derives from a man between 70 and 80 years old with acute or convalescent COVID-19. The chain is built from TRBV7-2 and TRBJ1-1; the D gene is possibly TRBD1 (5 bases). CDR3 DNA: TGTGCCAGCAGCAAAGGGAGGGGCCTGAACACTGAAGCTTTCTTT. As protein: CASSKGRGLNTEAFF.